Detailed here is one T cell receptor (beta chain). Antigen specificity is unknown. Template switching added a universal primer binding site, and final cDNA carried unique molecular identifiers. A single record per CDR3 protein comes from TCRdb applying MiXCR to the 5' RACE reads. Of under 450,000 distinct CDR3 sequences listed, around 18% are singletons. Trimming shortened V by 4 bases and J by 6 bases, and 12 bases separated the two germline ends. CDR1 and CDR2 from the germline V gene are KGHDR and SFDVKD. This CDR3 comprises 14 residues. These data are taken from a study of identical twins. Whole-study results and caveats: Out-of-frame alpha sequences shared by twins showed excess low generation probability.

The specimen was naive T cells sorted from blood. This TCR derives from a man aged 45-65 years in good health. V usage is TRBV24-1 and J usage is TRBJ2-1, with D maybe TRBD1 (6 bases). In nucleotides, the CDR3 is TGTGCCACCAGTGACGGACAGTTAGGCAATGAGCAGTTCTTC. This gives the protein CATSDGQLGNEQFF.